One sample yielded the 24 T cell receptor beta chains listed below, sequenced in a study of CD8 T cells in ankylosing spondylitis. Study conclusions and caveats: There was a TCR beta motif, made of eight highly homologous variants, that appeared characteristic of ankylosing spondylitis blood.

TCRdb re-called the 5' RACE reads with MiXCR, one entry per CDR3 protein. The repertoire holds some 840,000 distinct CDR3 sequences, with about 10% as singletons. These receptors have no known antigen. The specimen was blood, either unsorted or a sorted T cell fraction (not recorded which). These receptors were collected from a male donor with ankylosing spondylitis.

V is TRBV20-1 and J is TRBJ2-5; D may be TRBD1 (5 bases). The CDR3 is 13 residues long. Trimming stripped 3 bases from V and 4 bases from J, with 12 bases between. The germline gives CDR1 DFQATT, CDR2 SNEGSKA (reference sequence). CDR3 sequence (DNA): TGCAGTGCTAGCTTGCAGGGCGGAGAGACCCAGTACTTC. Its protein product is CSASLQGGETQYF.

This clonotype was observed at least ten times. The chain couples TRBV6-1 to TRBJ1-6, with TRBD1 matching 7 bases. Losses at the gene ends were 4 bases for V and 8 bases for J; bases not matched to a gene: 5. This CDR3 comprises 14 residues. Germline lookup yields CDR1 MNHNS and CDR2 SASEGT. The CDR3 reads CASSARDRDSPLHF. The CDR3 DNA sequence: TGTGCCAGCAGTGCCCGGGACAGAGATTCACCCCTCCACTTT.

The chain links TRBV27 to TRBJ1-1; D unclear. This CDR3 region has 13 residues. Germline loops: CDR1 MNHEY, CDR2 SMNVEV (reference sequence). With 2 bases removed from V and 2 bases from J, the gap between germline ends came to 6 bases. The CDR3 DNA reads TGTGCCAGCAGTTTAAAGTCTAACACTGAAGCTTTCTTT. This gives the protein CASSLKSNTEAFF.

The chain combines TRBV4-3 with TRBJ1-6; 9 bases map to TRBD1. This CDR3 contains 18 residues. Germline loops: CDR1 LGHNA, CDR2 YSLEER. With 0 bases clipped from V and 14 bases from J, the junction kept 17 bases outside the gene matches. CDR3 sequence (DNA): TGCGCCAGCAGCCAAGATGACCTGGGACAGGGTAATCTTCGGTCCCTCCACTTT. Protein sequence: CASSQDDLGQGNLRSLHF.

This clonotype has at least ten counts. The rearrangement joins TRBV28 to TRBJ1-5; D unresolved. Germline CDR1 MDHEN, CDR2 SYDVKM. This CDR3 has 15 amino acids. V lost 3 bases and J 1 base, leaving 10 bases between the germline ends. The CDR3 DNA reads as TGTGCCAGCAGTTTTCCCGGGGTGAGCAATCAGCCCCAGCATTTT. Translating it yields CASSFPGVSNQPQHF. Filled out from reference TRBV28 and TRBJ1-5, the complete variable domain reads DVKVTQSSRYLVKRTGEKVFLECVQDMDHENMFWYRQDPGLGLRLIYFSYDVKMKEKGDIPEGYSVSREKKERFSLILESASTNQTSMYLCASSFPGVSNQPQHFGDGTRLSIL.

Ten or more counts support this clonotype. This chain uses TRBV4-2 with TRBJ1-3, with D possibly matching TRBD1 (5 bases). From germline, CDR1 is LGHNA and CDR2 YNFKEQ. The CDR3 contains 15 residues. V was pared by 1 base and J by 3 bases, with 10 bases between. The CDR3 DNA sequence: TGTGCCAGCAGCCAAGCTCGGCAGGGTGGAAACACCATATATTTT. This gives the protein CASSQARQGGNTIYF.

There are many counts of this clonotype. This chain's CDR3 is CASSEGLATDTQYF. CDR3 DNA sequence: TGCGCCAGCAGCGAGGGACTAGCAACAGATACGCAGTATTTT. The chain couples TRBV5-1 to TRBJ2-3; 9 bases map to TRBD2. With V trimmed by 4 bases and J by 3 bases, 3 bases remained unmatched. The CDR3 has 14 amino acids. CDR1 is SGHRS, CDR2 YFSETQ, per germline.

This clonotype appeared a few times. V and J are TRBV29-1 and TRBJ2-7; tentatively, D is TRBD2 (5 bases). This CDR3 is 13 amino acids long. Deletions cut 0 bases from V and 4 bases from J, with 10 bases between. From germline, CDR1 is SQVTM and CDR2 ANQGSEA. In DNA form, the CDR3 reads TGCAGCGTTGAAGATGGCCCGGGGTACGAGCAGTACTTC. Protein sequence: CSVEDGPGYEQYF.

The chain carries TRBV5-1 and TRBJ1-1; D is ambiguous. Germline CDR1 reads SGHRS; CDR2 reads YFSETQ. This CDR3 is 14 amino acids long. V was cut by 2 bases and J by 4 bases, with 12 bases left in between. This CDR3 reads CASSFTRGSTEAFF. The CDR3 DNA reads TGCGCCAGCAGCTTTACACGAGGCAGCACTGAAGCTTTCTTT.

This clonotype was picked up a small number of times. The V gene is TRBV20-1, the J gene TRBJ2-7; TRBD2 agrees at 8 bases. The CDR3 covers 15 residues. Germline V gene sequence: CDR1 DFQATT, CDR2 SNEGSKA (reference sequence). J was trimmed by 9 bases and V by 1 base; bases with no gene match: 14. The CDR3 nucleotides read TGCAGTGCTAGAGGTCCGGGACTAGGACCCCCTCGGCAGTACTTC. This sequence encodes CSARGPGLGPPRQYF.

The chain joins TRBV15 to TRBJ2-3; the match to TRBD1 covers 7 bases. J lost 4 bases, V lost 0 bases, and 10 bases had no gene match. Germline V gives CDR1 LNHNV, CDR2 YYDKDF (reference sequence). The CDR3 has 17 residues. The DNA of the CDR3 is TGTGCCACCAGCAGAGACCCGACAGGGATAGGGGCAGATACGCAGTATTTT. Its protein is CATSRDPTGIGADTQYF. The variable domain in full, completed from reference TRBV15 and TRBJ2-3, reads DAMVIQNPRYQVTQFGKPVTLSCSQTLNHNVMYWYQQKSSQAPKLLFHYYDKDFNNEADTPDNFQSRRPNTSFCFLDIRSPGLGDTAMYLCATSRDPTGIGADTQYFGPGTRLTVL.

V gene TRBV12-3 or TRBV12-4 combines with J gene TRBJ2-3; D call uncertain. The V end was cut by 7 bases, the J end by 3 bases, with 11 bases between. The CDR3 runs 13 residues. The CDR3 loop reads CASNFWSTDTQYF. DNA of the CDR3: TGTGCCAGCAATTTCTGGAGTACAGATACGCAGTATTTT.

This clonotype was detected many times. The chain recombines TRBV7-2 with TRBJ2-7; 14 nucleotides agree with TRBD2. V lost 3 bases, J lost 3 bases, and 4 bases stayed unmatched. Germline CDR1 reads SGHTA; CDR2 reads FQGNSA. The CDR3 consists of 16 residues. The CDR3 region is CASSFGLAGGNYEQYF. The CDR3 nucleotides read TGTGCCAGCAGCTTCGGACTAGCGGGAGGCAACTACGAGCAGTACTTC.

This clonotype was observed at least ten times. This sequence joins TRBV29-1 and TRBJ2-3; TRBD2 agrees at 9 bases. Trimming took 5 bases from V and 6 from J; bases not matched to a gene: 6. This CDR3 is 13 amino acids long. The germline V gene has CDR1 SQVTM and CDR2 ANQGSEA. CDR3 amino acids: CSVRLAEGDTQYF. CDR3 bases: TGCAGCGTTCGACTAGCGGAAGGGGATACGCAGTATTTT.

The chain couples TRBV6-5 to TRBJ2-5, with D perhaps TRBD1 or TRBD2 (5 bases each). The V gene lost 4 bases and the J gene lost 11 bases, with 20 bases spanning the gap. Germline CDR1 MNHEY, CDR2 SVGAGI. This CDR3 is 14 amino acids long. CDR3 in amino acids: CASSWDGQTVGQYF. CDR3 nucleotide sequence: TGTGCCAGCAGTTGGGACGGTCAAACGGTTGGACAGTACTTC.

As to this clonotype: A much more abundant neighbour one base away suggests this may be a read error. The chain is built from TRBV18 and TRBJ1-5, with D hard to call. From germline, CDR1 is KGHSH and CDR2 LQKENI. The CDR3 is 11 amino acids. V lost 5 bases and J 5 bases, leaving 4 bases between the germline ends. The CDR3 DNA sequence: TGTGCCAGCTCAACGGATCAGCCCCAGCATTTT. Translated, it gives CASSTDQPQHF.

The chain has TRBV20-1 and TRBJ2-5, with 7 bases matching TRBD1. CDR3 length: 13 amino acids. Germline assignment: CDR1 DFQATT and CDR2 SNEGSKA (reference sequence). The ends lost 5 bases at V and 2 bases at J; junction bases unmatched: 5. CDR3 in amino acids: CSAEGAQQETQYF. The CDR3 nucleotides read TGCAGTGCTGAGGGGGCTCAGCAAGAGACCCAGTACTTC.

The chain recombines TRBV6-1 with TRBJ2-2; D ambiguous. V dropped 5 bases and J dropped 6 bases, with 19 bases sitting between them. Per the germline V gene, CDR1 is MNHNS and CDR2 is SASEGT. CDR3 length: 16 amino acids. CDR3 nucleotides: TGTGCCAGCAGTCTCCTGACAAAAATGTTTTCCGGGGAGCTGTTTTTT. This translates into CASSLLTKMFSGELFF.

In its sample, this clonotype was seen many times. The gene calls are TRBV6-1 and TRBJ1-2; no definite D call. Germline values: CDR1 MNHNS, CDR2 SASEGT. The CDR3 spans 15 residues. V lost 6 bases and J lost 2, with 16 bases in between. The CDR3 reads CASSRRAQINYGYTF. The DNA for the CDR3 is TGTGCCAGCAGCCGCCGGGCGCAAATCAACTATGGCTACACCTTC.

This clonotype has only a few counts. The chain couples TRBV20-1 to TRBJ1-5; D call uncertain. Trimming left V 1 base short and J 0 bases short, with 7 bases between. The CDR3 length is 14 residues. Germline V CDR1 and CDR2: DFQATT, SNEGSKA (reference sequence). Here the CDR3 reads CSARGEFSNQPQHF. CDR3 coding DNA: TGCAGTGCTAGAGGGGAGTTTAGCAATCAGCCCCAGCATTTT.

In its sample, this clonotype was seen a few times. CDR3 sequence (DNA): TGTGCCAGCAGCCAAGTCGGGACAGGGGACGAAAAACTGTTTTTT. This gives the protein CASSQVGTGDEKLFF. The chain couples TRBV5-6 to TRBJ1-4, with TRBD1 identical over 10 bases. The CDR3 is 15 amino acids. Germline assignment: CDR1 SGHDT and CDR2 YYEEEE. Trimming cost V 4 bases and J 8 bases; bases outside gene matches: 8.

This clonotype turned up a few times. CDR3: CASSEVIGVRNNEQFF. The CDR3 DNA reads as TGTGCCAGCAGTGAAGTCATCGGGGTCCGAAACAATGAGCAGTTCTTC. The chain combines TRBV6-1 with TRBJ2-1, with D possibly matching TRBD2 (5 bases). Germline V gene lookup returns CDR1 MNHNS and CDR2 SASEGT. The CDR3 spans 16 residues. V was pared by 1 base and J by 5 bases, with 15 bases between.

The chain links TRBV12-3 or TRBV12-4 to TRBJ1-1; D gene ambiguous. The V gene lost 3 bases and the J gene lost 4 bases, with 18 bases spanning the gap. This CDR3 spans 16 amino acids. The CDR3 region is CASSFDLGPASTEAFF. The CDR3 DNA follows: TGTGCCAGCAGTTTCGATTTAGGGCCCGCCAGCACTGAAGCTTTCTTT.

The CDR3 region is CSVLGQVGDQPQHF. The CDR3 region has the DNA TGCAGTGTTCTTGGACAGGTAGGGGATCAGCCCCAGCATTTT. The V gene is TRBV20-1, the J gene TRBJ1-5; 7 bases are shared with TRBD1. The CDR3 extends over 14 amino acids. Germline CDR1 is DFQATT and CDR2 is SNEGSKA (reference sequence). V lost 7 bases to trimming and J lost 5 bases; unmatched junction nucleotides: 11.